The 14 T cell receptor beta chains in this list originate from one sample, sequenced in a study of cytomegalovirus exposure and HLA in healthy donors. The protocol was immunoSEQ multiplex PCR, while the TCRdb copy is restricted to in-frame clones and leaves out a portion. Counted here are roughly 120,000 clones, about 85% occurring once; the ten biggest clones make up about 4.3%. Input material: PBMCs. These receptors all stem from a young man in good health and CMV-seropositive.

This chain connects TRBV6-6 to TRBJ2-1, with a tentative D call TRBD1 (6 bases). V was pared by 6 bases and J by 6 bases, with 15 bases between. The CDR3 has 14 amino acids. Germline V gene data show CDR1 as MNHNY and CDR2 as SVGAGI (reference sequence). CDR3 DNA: TGTGCCAGCAGGCAACAGGGCTCGACCAATGAGCAGTTCTTC. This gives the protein CASRQQGSTNEQFF.

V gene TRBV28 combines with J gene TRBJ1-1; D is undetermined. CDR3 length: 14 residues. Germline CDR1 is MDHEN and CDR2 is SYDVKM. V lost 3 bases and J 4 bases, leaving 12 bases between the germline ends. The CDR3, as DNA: TGTGCCAGCAGTTTGATAGTAGGAGGCACTGAAGCTTTCTTT. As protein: CASSLIVGGTEAFF.

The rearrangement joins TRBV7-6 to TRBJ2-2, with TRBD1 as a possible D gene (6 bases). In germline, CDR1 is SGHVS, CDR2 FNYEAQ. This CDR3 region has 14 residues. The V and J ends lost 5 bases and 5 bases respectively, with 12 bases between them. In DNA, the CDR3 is TGTGCCAGCAGCCCCGGGCAGGGGACCGGGGAGCTGTTTTTT. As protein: CASSPGQGTGELFF.

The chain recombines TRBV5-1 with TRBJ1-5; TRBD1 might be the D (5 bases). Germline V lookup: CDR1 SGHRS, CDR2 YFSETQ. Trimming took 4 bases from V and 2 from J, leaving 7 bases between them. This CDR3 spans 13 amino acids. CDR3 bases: TGCGCCAGCAGCCCACAGGGCAATCAGCCCCAGCATTTT. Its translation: CASSPQGNQPQHF.

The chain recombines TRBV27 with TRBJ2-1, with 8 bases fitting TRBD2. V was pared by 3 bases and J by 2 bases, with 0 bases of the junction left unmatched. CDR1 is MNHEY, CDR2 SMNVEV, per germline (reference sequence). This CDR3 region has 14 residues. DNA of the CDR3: TGTGCCAGCAGTTTGACTAGCGCCTACAATGAGCAGTTCTTC. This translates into CASSLTSAYNEQFF.

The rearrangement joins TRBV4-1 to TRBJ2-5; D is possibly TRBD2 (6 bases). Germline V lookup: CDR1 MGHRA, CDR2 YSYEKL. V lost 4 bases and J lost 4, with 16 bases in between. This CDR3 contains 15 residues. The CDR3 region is CASSPQGTSSETQYF. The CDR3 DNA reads TGCGCCAGCAGCCCCCAGGGAACTAGCTCAGAGACCCAGTACTTC.

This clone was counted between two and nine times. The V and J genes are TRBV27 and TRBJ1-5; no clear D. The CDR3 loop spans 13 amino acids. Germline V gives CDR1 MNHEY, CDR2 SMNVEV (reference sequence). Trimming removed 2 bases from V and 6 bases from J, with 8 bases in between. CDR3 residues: CASSLEGSQPQHF. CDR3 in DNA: TGTGCCAGCAGTTTAGAGGGATCTCAGCCCCAGCATTTT.

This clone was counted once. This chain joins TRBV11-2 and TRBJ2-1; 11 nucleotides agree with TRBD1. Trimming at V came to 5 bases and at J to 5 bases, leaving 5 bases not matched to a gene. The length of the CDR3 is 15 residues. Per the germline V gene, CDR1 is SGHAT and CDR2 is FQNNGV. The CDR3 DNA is TGTGCCAGCAGCGCCCGGACAGGGGGCCACAATGAGCAGTTCTTC. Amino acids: CASSARTGGHNEQFF.

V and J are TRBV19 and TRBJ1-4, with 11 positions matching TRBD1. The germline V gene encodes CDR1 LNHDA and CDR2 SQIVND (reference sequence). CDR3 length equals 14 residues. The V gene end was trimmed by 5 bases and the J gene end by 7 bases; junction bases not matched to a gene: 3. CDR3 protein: CASSGTGGREKLFF. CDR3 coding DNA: TGTGCCAGTAGTGGGACAGGGGGTCGTGAAAAACTGTTTTTT.

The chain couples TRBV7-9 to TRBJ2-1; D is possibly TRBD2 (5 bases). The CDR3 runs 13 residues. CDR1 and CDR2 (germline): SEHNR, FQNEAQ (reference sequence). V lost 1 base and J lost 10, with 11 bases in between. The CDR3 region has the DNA TGTGCCAGCAGCTTAGTAGCTGGCGGGGAGCAGTTCTTC. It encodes CASSLVAGGEQFF.

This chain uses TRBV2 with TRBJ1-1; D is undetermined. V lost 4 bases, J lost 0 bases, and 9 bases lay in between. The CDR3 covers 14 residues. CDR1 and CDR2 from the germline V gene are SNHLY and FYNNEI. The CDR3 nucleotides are TGTGCCAGCAGTGGGCACCTGATGAACACTGAAGCTTTCTTT. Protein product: CASSGHLMNTEAFF.

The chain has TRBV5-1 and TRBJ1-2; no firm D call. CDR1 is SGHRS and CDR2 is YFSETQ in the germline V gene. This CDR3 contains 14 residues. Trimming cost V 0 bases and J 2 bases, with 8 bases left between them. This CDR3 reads CASSLESTNYGYTF. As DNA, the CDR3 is TGCGCCAGCAGCTTGGAGTCGACAAACTATGGCTACACCTTC.

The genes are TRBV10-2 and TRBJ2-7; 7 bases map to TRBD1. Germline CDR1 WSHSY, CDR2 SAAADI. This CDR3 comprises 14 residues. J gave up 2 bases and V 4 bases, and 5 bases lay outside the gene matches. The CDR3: CASSGSDRTYEQYF. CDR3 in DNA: TGCGCCAGCAGTGGATCGGACAGGACCTACGAGCAGTACTTC.

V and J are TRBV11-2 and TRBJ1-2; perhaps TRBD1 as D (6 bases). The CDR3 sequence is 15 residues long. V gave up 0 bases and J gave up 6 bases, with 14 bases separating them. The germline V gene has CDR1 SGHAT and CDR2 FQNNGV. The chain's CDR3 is CASSLEVSGVDGYTF. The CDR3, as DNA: TGTGCCAGCAGCTTAGAGGTCTCAGGGGTGGATGGCTACACCTTC.